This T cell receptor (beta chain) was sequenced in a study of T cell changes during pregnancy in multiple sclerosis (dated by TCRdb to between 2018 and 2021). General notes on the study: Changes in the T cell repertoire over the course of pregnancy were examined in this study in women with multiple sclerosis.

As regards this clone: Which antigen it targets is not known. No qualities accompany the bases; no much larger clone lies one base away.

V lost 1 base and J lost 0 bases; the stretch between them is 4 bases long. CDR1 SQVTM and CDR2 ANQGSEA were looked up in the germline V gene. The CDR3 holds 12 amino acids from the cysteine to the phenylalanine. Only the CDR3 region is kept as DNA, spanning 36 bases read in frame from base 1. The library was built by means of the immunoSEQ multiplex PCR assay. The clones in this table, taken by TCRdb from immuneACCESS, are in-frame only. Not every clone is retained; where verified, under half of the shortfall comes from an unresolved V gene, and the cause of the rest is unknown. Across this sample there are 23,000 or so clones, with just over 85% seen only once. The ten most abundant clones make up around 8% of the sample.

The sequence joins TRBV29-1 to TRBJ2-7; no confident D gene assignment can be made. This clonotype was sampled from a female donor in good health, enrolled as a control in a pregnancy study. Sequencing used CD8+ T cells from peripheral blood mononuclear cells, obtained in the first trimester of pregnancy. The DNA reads TGCAGCGTTGAAGGGAGCTCCTACGAGCAGTACTTC. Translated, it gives CSVEGSSYEQYF.